One sample yielded the 32 T cell receptor beta chains listed below, sequenced in a study of blood T cell repertoires in COVID-19. Measured with immunoSEQ multiplex PCR; TCRdb has only the in-frame clones, and not every one. The sample holds 100,000 to 150,000 clones, under 90% seen once. Specimen: peripheral blood. All receptors derive from a woman in her sixties or seventies with acute or convalescent COVID-19.

The chain combines TRBV2 with TRBJ2-7; D might be TRBD1 (5 bases). CDR1 and CDR2 from the germline V gene are SNHLY and FYNNEI. Trimming removed 8 bases at V and 0 bases at J, with 14 bases between. CDR3 length: 14 amino acids. The CDR3 spells CASGARPSSYEQYF. CDR3 bases: TGTGCCAGCGGGGCCCGACCGAGCTCCTACGAGCAGTACTTC.

The chain couples TRBV6-2 or TRBV6-3 to TRBJ1-1; the D is unclear. This CDR3 has 16 amino acids. Germline-derived CDR1 and CDR2 are MNHEY and SVGEGT. The ends were cut back, 5 bases at V and 0 bases at J, with 16 bases in the middle. The DNA of the CDR3 is TGTGCCAGCAGTCTCACTGGGAGGCAGCTGAACACTGAAGCTTTCTTT. Translating gives CASSLTGRQLNTEAFF.

V and J are TRBV12-5 and TRBJ2-3; 11 positions agree with TRBD2. Trimming cost V 0 bases and J 1 base; bases outside gene matches: 3. Germline V CDR1 and CDR2: LGHNT, FRNRAP. This CDR3 is built from 17 residues. Here the CDR3 reads CASGLVRLAGRTDTQYF. CDR3 DNA sequence: TGTGCTAGTGGTTTGGTCCGACTAGCGGGGCGCACAGATACGCAGTATTTT. Based on the CDR3 plus reference TRBV12-5 and TRBJ2-3, the full variable domain is DARVTQTPRHKVTEMGQEVTMRCQPILGHNTVFWYRQTMMQGLELLAYFRNRAPLDDSGMPKDRFSAEMPDATLATLKIQPSEPRDSAVYFCASGLVRLAGRTDTQYFGPGTRLTVL.

The chain links TRBV30 to TRBJ1-1; TRBD1 might be the D (5 bases). The CDR3 consists of 13 residues. The V gene lost 7 bases and the J gene lost 7 bases, with 19 bases spanning the gap. Germline V lookup: CDR1 GTSNPN, CDR2 SVGIG (reference sequence). The CDR3 region has the DNA TGTGCCTTTAGGGGTGTAGGGAACGGTGAAGCTTTCTTT. This encodes CAFRGVGNGEAFF.

The rearrangement uses TRBV2 and TRBJ2-1, with 12 positions matching TRBD2. The CDR3 is made up of 14 amino acids. CDR1 SNHLY and CDR2 FYNNEI come from the germline V gene. V lost 4 bases, J lost 8 bases, and 3 bases stayed unmatched. The CDR3: CASSGGTSGHEQFF. The CDR3 bases are TGTGCCAGCAGTGGGGGGACTAGCGGGCATGAGCAGTTCTTC.

V gene TRBV19 combines with J gene TRBJ1-6; a possible D gene is TRBD1 (5 bases). V was trimmed by 8 bases and J by 9 bases, leaving 14 bases between them. Looked up from germline, CDR1 is LNHDA and CDR2 is SQIVND (reference sequence). This CDR3 has 13 residues. The CDR3 protein is CASSRQSSSPLHF. The CDR3, as DNA: TGTGCCAGTTCTCGACAGTCATCTTCACCCCTCCACTTT.

The chain is built from TRBV3-1 (or the pseudogene TRBV3-2) and TRBJ2-3; 10 bases align to TRBD2. With V trimmed by 4 bases and J by 6 bases, 16 bases remained unmatched. The germline V gene encodes CDR1 LGHDT and CDR2 YNNKEL (reference sequence). This CDR3 has 18 residues. Written as DNA, the CDR3 is TGTGCCAGCAGCCGGGGACTAGCGACGGGTTTACTTACGGATACGCAGTATTTT. Translated: CASSRGLATGLLTDTQYF.

Concerning this clone: One end of the junction varies from germline; a read error may be responsible. The chain is built from TRBV27 and TRBJ2-2; D perhaps matches TRBD2 (5 bases). The CDR3 is made up of 14 amino acids. Germline V lookup: CDR1 MNHEY, CDR2 SMNVEV (reference sequence). As DNA, the CDR3 is TGTGCCAGCAGTTTAGACGGGAACCCCGGGGAGCTGTTTTTT. Protein: CASSLDGNPGELFF.

CDR3 DNA: TGTGCCACCAGCAGACACAACTCAGGACAGGGGCGCAATGAGCAGTTCTTC. Translated: CATSRHNSGQGRNEQFF. The V gene is TRBV15, the J gene TRBJ2-1, with 9 bases that match TRBD1. CDR1 is LNHNV, CDR2 YYDKDF, per germline (reference sequence). The CDR3 contains 17 residues. V trimming: 2 bases; J trimming: 6 bases; junction bases outside the gene matches: 11.

The rearrangement links TRBV28 to TRBJ1-2; 8 nucleotides agree with TRBD1. Germline V gene data show CDR1 as MDHEN and CDR2 as SYDVKM. The CDR3 totals 15 residues. The V gene end was trimmed by 4 bases and the J gene end by 7 bases; junction bases not matched to a gene: 11. For the CDR3, the DNA is TGTGCCAGCAGTTGGACGCAGGGGGCTCTGACTGGCTACACCTTC. Its protein product is CASSWTQGALTGYTF.

The genes are TRBV2 and TRBJ2-5; maybe TRBD2 (5 bases). The CDR3 sequence is 12 residues long. V was pared by 11 bases and J by 5 bases, with 15 bases between. Germline CDR1 is SNHLY and CDR2 is FYNNEI. Written as DNA, the CDR3 is TGTGCCGGCGGGCCCGTGGCGGAGACCCAGTACTTC. It specifies CAGGPVAETQYF.

This rearrangement joins TRBV6-5 to TRBJ2-7; D is possibly TRBD1 (6 bases). The CDR3 consists of 15 residues. Germline CDR1 and CDR2: MNHEY and SVGAGI. V was trimmed by 4 bases and J by 2 bases, leaving 15 bases between them. CDR3 DNA: TGTGCCAGCAGTTCACGGTGGGACAACCCCTACGAGCAGTACTTC. Encoded protein: CASSSRWDNPYEQYF.

The chain employs TRBV6-6 and TRBJ1-3; D is possibly TRBD1 (5 bases). Germline CDR1 is MNHNY and CDR2 is SVGAGI (reference sequence). Trimming stripped 2 bases from V and 0 bases from J, with 11 bases between. This CDR3 comprises 16 residues. This chain's CDR3 is CASSYAGGLSGNTIYF. The CDR3 DNA sequence: TGTGCCAGCAGTTACGCGGGGGGTCTCTCTGGAAACACCATATATTTT.

This CDR3 is CATVQTVMNTEAFF. The CDR3 DNA follows: TGTGCCACCGTTCAGACAGTTATGAACACTGAAGCTTTCTTT. This chain uses TRBV15 with TRBJ1-1; tentatively, D is TRBD1 (5 bases). The germline V and J ends were trimmed by 8 bases and 0 bases, with 13 bases remaining between them. This CDR3 is 14 amino acids long. The germline CDR1 and CDR2 sequences are LNHNV and YYDKDF (reference sequence).

The CDR3 sequence: CASRFRTGGTEAFF. CDR3 coding DNA: TGTGCCAGCCGCTTCCGGACAGGGGGCACTGAAGCTTTCTTT. The chain uses TRBV27 and TRBJ1-1, with TRBD1 matching 10 bases. With V trimmed by 8 bases and J by 4 bases, 7 bases remained unmatched. The CDR3 is 14 amino acids. Germline loops: CDR1 MNHEY, CDR2 SMNVEV (reference sequence).

The table lists this clone with a count of one. The rearrangement joins TRBV9 to TRBJ2-5, with 7 bases fitting TRBD1. CDR3 length equals 14 residues. Germline CDR1 reads SGDLS; CDR2 reads YYNGEE. Unmatched junction bases numbered 4, after V lost 3 bases and J lost 2 bases. The DNA for the CDR3 is TGTGCCAGCAGCGCCCCACAGGGGCAAGAGACCCAGTACTTC. Its protein product is CASSAPQGQETQYF.

There are a few counts of this clone. The chain carries TRBV11-2 and TRBJ1-5, with a tentative D call TRBD1 (5 bases). Germline V gene sequence: CDR1 SGHAT, CDR2 FQNNGV. Trimming cost V 5 bases and J 5 bases, with 10 bases left between them. The CDR3 contains 13 residues. DNA for the CDR3: TGTGCCAGCAGCCTGACAGTACATCAGCCCCAGCATTTT. It is translated as CASSLTVHQPQHF.

V usage is TRBV5-1 and J usage is TRBJ2-3; perhaps TRBD2 as D (5 bases). From germline, CDR1 is SGHRS and CDR2 YFSETQ. This CDR3 has 15 residues. V lost 0 bases and J lost 2, with 10 bases in between. CDR3: CASSLGRAYTDTQYF. As DNA, the CDR3 is TGCGCCAGCAGCTTGGGGCGGGCCTACACAGATACGCAGTATTTT.

The J gene is TRBJ1-4, the V gene TRBV30, with D tentatively TRBD1 (5 bases). Germline CDR1 reads GTSNPN; CDR2 reads SVGIG (reference sequence). This CDR3 region has 15 residues. The V gene lost 2 bases and the J gene lost 2 bases, with 12 bases spanning the gap. The chain's CDR3 is CAWSPLGGTNEKLFF. The DNA of the CDR3 is TGTGCCTGGAGTCCCCTTGGGGGGACTAATGAAAAACTGTTTTTT.

The J gene is TRBJ1-6, the V gene TRBV20-1; unclear D gene. The V and J ends lost 3 bases and 2 bases respectively, with 11 bases between them. CDR1 and CDR2 from the germline V gene are DFQATT and SNEGSKA (reference sequence). The CDR3 extends over 15 amino acids. The chain's CDR3 is CSASDGGAYNSPLHF. The CDR3 nucleotides read TGCAGTGCTAGTGACGGAGGAGCCTATAATTCACCCCTCCACTTT.

This sequence joins TRBV7-3 and TRBJ1-1, with D possibly being TRBD1 (6 bases). Trimming pared 5 bases from V and 1 base from J, leaving 8 bases between. Germline V gives CDR1 SGHTA, CDR2 FQGTGA. The CDR3 loop spans 13 amino acids. This CDR3 is CASSRQENTEAFF. The DNA for the CDR3 is TGTGCCAGCAGCCGACAGGAGAACACTGAAGCTTTCTTT.

This chain connects TRBV30 to TRBJ1-2; 7 bases map to TRBD1. Germline V gene sequence: CDR1 GTSNPN, CDR2 SVGIG (reference sequence). V shed 5 bases, J shed 7 bases, and the junction held 10 bases outside the gene matches. The CDR3 totals 13 residues. CDR3 region: CAWSRDSPTGYTF. The CDR3 DNA follows: TGTGCCTGGTCCCGGGACAGCCCTACTGGCTACACCTTC.

This chain joins TRBV27 and TRBJ2-1, with D hard to call. Between the trimmed V and J ends, which lost 3 bases and 4 bases, there was a span of 7 bases. Germline V gene lookup returns CDR1 MNHEY and CDR2 SMNVEV (reference sequence). The CDR3 length is 13 residues. The CDR3 nucleotides are TGTGCCAGCAGTTTGCGGCAGTACAATGAGCAGTTCTTC. Its translation: CASSLRQYNEQFF.

The J gene is TRBJ1-1, the V gene TRBV27; no clear D gene. The CDR3 is made up of 10 amino acids. The V and J ends lost 7 bases and 9 bases respectively, with 9 bases between them. Looked up from germline, CDR1 is MNHEY and CDR2 is SMNVEV (reference sequence). The CDR3 nucleotides read TGTGCCAGCATGGGAGCTAAAGCTTTCTTT. Translation gives CASMGAKAFF.

The genes are TRBV19 and TRBJ1-5, with TRBD1 identical over 7 bases. CDR1 and CDR2 (germline): LNHDA, SQIVND (reference sequence). Trimming removed 7 bases from V and 2 bases from J; junction bases left unmatched: 5. The CDR3 runs to 14 residues. The CDR3 DNA sequence: TGTGCCAGTAAAGGGGGCAGGGGCAATCAGCCCCAGCATTTT. It encodes CASKGGRGNQPQHF.

V is TRBV28 and J is TRBJ1-6; TRBD1 aligns across 8 bases. CDR1 and CDR2 from the germline V gene are MDHEN and SYDVKM. J gave up 6 bases and V 6 bases, and 10 bases lay outside the gene matches. The CDR3 covers 16 residues. CDR3 sequence reads: CASRQKPGQVNSPLHF. The CDR3 DNA follows: TGTGCCAGCAGGCAAAAACCGGGACAGGTTAATTCACCCCTCCACTTT. Combining the CDR3 with reference TRBV28 and TRBJ1-6 gives the whole variable domain DVKVTQSSRYLVKRTGEKVFLECVQDMDHENMFWYRQDPGLGLRLIYFSYDVKMKEKGDIPEGYSVSREKKERFSLILESASTNQTSMYLCASRQKPGQVNSPLHFGNGTRLTVT.

The CDR3 DNA is TGCGCCAGCAGCCAACATATGGCAGGAGCGGATCGGCCCCAGCATTTT. Protein: CASSQHMAGADRPQHF. This chain uses TRBV4-1 with TRBJ1-5; D uncertain. The ends were cut back, 2 bases at V and 9 bases at J, with 20 bases in the middle. CDR1 is MGHRA, CDR2 YSYEKL, per germline. CDR3 size: 16 residues.

This chain uses TRBV11-3 with TRBJ1-1; no firm D call. Germline V gives CDR1 SGHNT, CDR2 YENEEA. The CDR3 extends over 13 amino acids. Trimming removed 6 bases from V and 1 base from J, with 9 bases in between. CDR3 loop: CASSYGGNTEAFF. In DNA, the CDR3 is TGTGCCAGCAGTTATGGAGGGAACACTGAAGCTTTCTTT.

For this clone: Possible read error: a much larger clone is one base away. At the DNA level, this CDR3 is encoded by other sequences in the same sample as well. The chain couples TRBV18 to TRBJ2-7; a weak D match, TRBD2 (6 bases). The CDR3 length is 15 residues. From germline, CDR1 is KGHSH and CDR2 LQKENI. Trimming took 6 bases from V and 4 from J, leaving 19 bases between them. CDR3 sequence reads: CASSPGQGLGYEQYF. As DNA, the CDR3 is TGTGCCAGCTCTCCGGGGCAGGGACTGGGGTACGAGCAGTACTTC.

This clone has a single count. The V and J genes are TRBV28 and TRBJ1-2; 8 nucleotides line up with TRBD1. The germline gives CDR1 MDHEN, CDR2 SYDVKM. CDR3 length: 16 amino acids. With V trimmed by 3 bases and J by 2 bases, 8 bases remained unmatched. The CDR3 DNA follows: TGTGCCAGCAGTTTCCCCGGGACAGGCTTGAACTATGGCTACACCTTC. Translating gives CASSFPGTGLNYGYTF.

This clone has a single count. The CDR3: CASSEVEGRVSNQPQHF. The CDR3 DNA is TGTGCCAGCAGTGAAGTAGAGGGGAGGGTAAGCAATCAGCCCCAGCATTTT. The chain is built from TRBV6-1 and TRBJ1-5; maybe TRBD1 (5 bases). CDR1 MNHNS and CDR2 SASEGT come from the germline V gene. The CDR3 consists of 17 residues. The V end lost 1 base, the J end lost 1 base, and 14 bases lay between the germline ends.

J is TRBJ1-6 and V is TRBV6-5; maybe TRBD1 (5 bases). Germline V lookup: CDR1 MNHEY, CDR2 SVGAGI. With 4 bases removed from V and 10 bases from J, the gap between germline ends came to 11 bases. The length of the CDR3 is 13 residues. Written as DNA, the CDR3 is TGTGCCAGCAGTTCCCTGGGGGGGTCACCCCTCCACTTT. This encodes CASSSLGGSPLHF.